This TCR beta chain was obtained from a study of memory CD4+ T cells and cytomegalovirus serostatus. Overall study context: Donors were healthy Belgian adults, under 10 CMV seropositive and about two dozen seronegative. Points from the study as a whole: Repertoires predicted CMV serostatus with median bootstrapped AUC of 0.95. CD4+ memory repertoires contained about 40% of the 164 reported CMV TCRbeta sequences. The CMV-associated TCR signature appears largely within the CD4+ memory repertoire.

This clone was recorded only once. The antigen is unknown. Germline V gene lookup returns CDR1 SEHNR and CDR2 FQNEAQ (reference sequence). V lost 2 bases, J lost 4 bases, and 8 bases lay in between. The CDR3 sequence is 14 residues long. Single viable CD3+CD4+CD8-CD45RO+ cells were sorted as the memory CD4+ T cells. Repertoires were generated with immunoSEQ multiplex PCR, while TCRdb's copy carries only in-frame clones and drops some. The sample records some 48,000 clones, 60% to 80% being singletons. This receptor was obtained from an adult in good health and CMV-seronegative. Sequenced: memory CD4+ T cells from blood. The V and J genes are TRBV7-9 and TRBJ2-2, with a tentative D call TRBD1 (5 bases). The CDR3 sequence is CASSLQGITGELFF. The CDR3 bases are TGTGCCAGCAGCTTACAGGGAATCACCGGGGAGCTGTTTTTT.